These 15 T cell receptor beta chains were all obtained from the same sample, sequenced in a study of shared clonotypes between healthy human individuals. Repertoires were generated with immunoSEQ multiplex PCR, while TCRdb's copy carries only in-frame clones and drops some. The table has more than 1,200,000 clones, approximately 98.5% seen once. Input material: naive CD4+ T cells sorted from blood. The subset is: CD45RA+ positively selected. These receptors all come from a man in his thirties or forties in good health.

The chain couples TRBV15 to TRBJ2-3; 11 bases are a match to TRBD2. There are 18 residues in the CDR3. The V gene's germline CDR1 is LNHNV and CDR2 YYDKDF (reference sequence). The junction had 10 bases not matched to a gene; V was cut back by 0 bases and J by 5 bases. In DNA, the CDR3 is TGTGCCACCAGCAGAGACCTCTTACTAGCGGGAGTGTTAGATACGCAGTATTTT. Residues: CATSRDLLLAGVLDTQYF.

The V and J genes are TRBV5-1 and TRBJ2-1; 12 bases fit TRBD2. Germline V lookup: CDR1 SGHRS, CDR2 YFSETQ. The trim removed 0 bases at V and 9 bases at J, leaving 10 bases unmatched. The CDR3 has 17 amino acids. CDR3 DNA: TGCGCCAGCAGCTTGGATCTAGCGGGAGGGCCTCGGTCTGAGCAGTTCTTC. It translates to CASSLDLAGGPRSEQFF.

This rearrangement joins TRBV20-1 to TRBJ2-7; D is unresolved. Trimming stripped 6 bases from V and 6 bases from J, with 12 bases between. This CDR3 has 11 amino acids. The germline gives CDR1 DFQATT, CDR2 SNEGSKA (reference sequence). CDR3 nucleotide sequence: TGCAGTGCCGCCAAGGGCGCCGAGCAGTACTTC. This translates into CSAAKGAEQYF.

The rearrangement uses TRBV15 and TRBJ1-5; D not resolved. Germline V lookup: CDR1 LNHNV, CDR2 YYDKDF (reference sequence). The ends were cut back, 1 base at V and 5 bases at J, with 9 bases in the middle. The CDR3 has 14 amino acids. The CDR3, as DNA: TGTGCCACCAGCAGAGTCACGGATGATCAGCCCCAGCATTTT. It specifies CATSRVTDDQPQHF.

V gene TRBV5-1 combines with J gene TRBJ2-5; no clear D gene. CDR3 length equals 14 residues. V lost 0 bases and J lost 2, with 8 bases in between. Germline-derived CDR1 and CDR2 are SGHRS and YFSETQ. CDR3 bases: TGCGCCAGCAGCTTGGAGATGAGACAAGAGACCCAGTACTTC. Residues: CASSLEMRQETQYF.

V gene TRBV9 combines with J gene TRBJ2-7; 9 positions match TRBD2. The CDR3 runs 15 residues. The trim removed 3 bases at V and 4 bases at J, leaving 8 bases unmatched. Germline CDR1 reads SGDLS; CDR2 reads YYNGEE. The CDR3 spells CASSGAGGPFYEQYF. The CDR3 nucleotides are TGTGCCAGCAGCGGGGCGGGAGGGCCATTTTACGAGCAGTACTTC.

The CDR3 DNA follows: TGTGCCAGCAGGTCGACAGGGTCGTCGGGTGGCTACACCTTC. It specifies CASRSTGSSGGYTF. The V call is TRBV28, the J call TRBJ1-2; 7 nucleotides agree with TRBD1. The J segment lost 7 bases and the V segment lost 6 bases, leaving 11 bases of the junction unmatched. The CDR3 runs 14 residues. Germline CDR1 and CDR2: MDHEN and SYDVKM.

This chain links TRBV2 with TRBJ1-3; D is unresolved. CDR1 and CDR2 from the germline V gene are SNHLY and FYNNEI. With 4 bases removed from V and 0 bases from J, the gap between germline ends came to 7 bases. This CDR3 has 14 amino acids. The CDR3 is CASSASASGNTIYF. The CDR3, as DNA: TGTGCCAGCAGTGCATCGGCCTCTGGAAACACCATATATTTT.

The chain is built from TRBV5-4 and TRBJ2-5; 15 bases agree with TRBD2. V trimming: 4 bases; J trimming: 7 bases; junction bases outside the gene matches: 11. This CDR3 contains 17 residues. The germline V gene encodes CDR1 SGHNT and CDR2 YYREEE (reference sequence). The chain's CDR3 is CASSPPGLAGGELTQYF. CDR3 in DNA: TGTGCCAGCAGCCCACCTGGACTAGCGGGAGGGGAGTTGACCCAGTACTTC.

The CDR3 DNA reads TGTGCCAGCAGCGGCTTACTAGCGGATTCTCAAGAGACCCAGTACTTC. Translation gives CASSGLLADSQETQYF. The V gene is TRBV5-4, the J gene TRBJ2-5; TRBD2 agrees at 8 bases. V shed 4 bases, J shed 2 bases, and the junction held 10 bases outside the gene matches. Germline V gene data show CDR1 as SGHNT and CDR2 as YYREEE (reference sequence). The CDR3 has 16 residues.

V usage is TRBV2 and J usage is TRBJ2-7; tentative D call: TRBD1 (5 bases). V lost 5 bases and J 2 bases, leaving 10 bases between the germline ends. CDR1 is SNHLY, CDR2 FYNNEI, per germline. The CDR3 contains 13 residues. CDR3 sequence: CASSYEGAYEQYF. The CDR3 nucleotides read TGTGCCAGCAGTTACGAAGGGGCCTACGAGCAGTACTTC.

Only one count was recorded for this clone. This CDR3 is also generated by other DNA sequences in the sample. The gene calls are TRBV29-1 and TRBJ1-1, with D possibly being TRBD1 (5 bases). The germline CDR1 and CDR2 sequences are SQVTM and ANQGSEA. V lost 6 bases to trimming and J lost 0 bases, with 11 bases between them. This CDR3 contains 13 residues. Written as DNA, the CDR3 is TGCAGCGTGGAGGGGCGGTTGAACACTGAAGCTTTCTTT. Its protein is CSVEGRLNTEAFF.

The rearrangement uses TRBV27 and TRBJ2-7, with TRBD2 matching over 11 bases. CDR3 length: 18 amino acids. The germline V gene has CDR1 MNHEY and CDR2 SMNVEV (reference sequence). Trimming removed 4 bases from V and 2 bases from J; junction bases left unmatched: 13. The CDR3 DNA sequence: TGTGCCAGCAGTTCGGGTTCTAGCGGGAGGCTAACAGCCTACGAGCAGTACTTC. As protein: CASSSGSSGRLTAYEQYF.

As concerns this clone: Within the sample, other DNA sequences also encode this same CDR3. This rearrangement joins TRBV18 to TRBJ2-7; no firm D call. Trimming removed 2 bases from V and 5 bases from J, with 4 bases in between. The CDR3 totals 11 residues. CDR1 and CDR2 from the germline V gene are KGHSH and LQKENI. The CDR3 DNA is TGTGCCAGCTCACCAAGCAACGAGCAGTACTTC. Encoded protein: CASSPSNEQYF.

The rearrangement uses TRBV18 and TRBJ2-3; TRBD1 aligns across 10 bases. Trimming at V came to 6 bases and at J to 6 bases, leaving 9 bases not matched to a gene. Germline V CDR1 and CDR2: KGHSH, LQKENI. There are 15 residues in the CDR3. The CDR3 nucleotides are TGTGCCAGCTCTTCGGCCGGGACAGGGGAGGATACGCAGTATTTT. It codes for CASSSAGTGEDTQYF.